The clone carrying this T cell receptor beta chain was recorded at least ten times. 5'RACE generated cDNA with 10-nucleotide random UMIs. TCRdb reprocessed the 5' RACE reads with MiXCR, giving one entry per CDR3 protein. The table records around 94,000 distinct CDR3 sequences, around 3.4% of them present only once. This CDR3 contains 13 residues. Germline CDR1 SNHLY, CDR2 FYNNEI. With 7 bases removed from V and 6 bases from J, the gap between germline ends came to 15 bases. This sample was taken from a study of neurological immune-mediated disorders. The sequence was collected from a woman between 18 and 30 years old with multiple sclerosis. The specimen sequenced was PBMCs. This sequence joins TRBV2 and TRBJ2-5; D tentatively fits TRBD1 or TRBD2 (5 bases each). In DNA form, the CDR3 reads TGTGCCAGCATGGTGGGGGTTTTAAAGACCCAGTACTTC. Encoded protein: CASMVGVLKTQYF.